One and the same sample provided the 19 T cell receptor beta chains below, sequenced in a study of vaccination effects on CD4 cells after COVID-19. Culture lasted 10 days before CD4+ T cell isolation. By PCR, the person was confirmed to have had SARS-CoV-2 infection between March and December 2020. Either the BNT162b2 or mRNA-1273 vaccine was given to participants in two doses. These receptors' targets are unknown. Data came from immunoSEQ multiplex PCR; TCRdb stores just in-frame clones and leaves some out. The sample has 45,000 to 55,000 clones; about 74% are singletons. The source material was CD4+ T cells from PBMCs cultured without peptide, sampled after COVID-19 vaccination. Every receptor here comes from a human donor who had a prior SARS-CoV-2 infection.

This chain links TRBV6-5 with TRBJ2-6; no reliable D call. Germline V gene sequence: CDR1 MNHEY, CDR2 SVGAGI. The ends were cut back, 6 bases at V and 1 base at J, with 7 bases in the middle. CDR3 length equals 14 residues. The CDR3, as DNA: TGTGCCAGCAGGATCGGATCTGGGGCCAACGTCCTGACTTTC. Protein product: CASRIGSGANVLTF.

This sequence joins TRBV5-1 and TRBJ2-5, with D unclear. V dropped 0 bases and J dropped 4 bases, with 16 bases sitting between them. Germline CDR1 is SGHRS and CDR2 is YFSETQ. The CDR3 length is 16 residues. The CDR3 DNA reads TGCGCCAGCAGCTTGGCGGGTCCCAGGATGGCAGAGACCCAGTACTTC. Translating gives CASSLAGPRMAETQYF.

The sample holds many counts of this clone. The chain links TRBV7-2 to TRBJ2-7, with D possibly matching TRBD1 (5 bases). From germline, CDR1 is SGHTA and CDR2 FQGNSA. The CDR3 spans 14 residues. V lost 1 base and J lost 2, with 9 bases in between. The CDR3 region is CASSLGRVPYEQYF. In DNA, the CDR3 is TGTGCCAGCAGCTTAGGCAGGGTCCCCTACGAGCAGTACTTC.

The chain joins TRBV11-3 to TRBJ1-1, with TRBD1 identical over 7 bases. CDR1 SGHNT and CDR2 YENEEA come from the germline V gene. The CDR3 is 14 residues long. V was pared by 2 bases and J by 4 bases, with 4 bases of the junction left unmatched. DNA of the CDR3: TGTGCCAGCAGCTTATTTCGGGACAGCACTGAAGCTTTCTTT. This encodes CASSLFRDSTEAFF.

The gene calls are TRBV4-1 and TRBJ2-3, with TRBD2 matching 9 bases. Looked up from germline, CDR1 is MGHRA and CDR2 is YSYEKL. This CDR3 region has 17 residues. The ends lost 1 base at V and 1 base at J; junction bases unmatched: 6. The DNA of the CDR3 is TGCGCCAGCAGCCAAGGTGGAGCGGGAGGTGGCACAGATACGCAGTATTTT. Its protein is CASSQGGAGGGTDTQYF.

The chain couples TRBV5-6 to TRBJ2-1; 7 positions match TRBD2. CDR1 is SGHDT, CDR2 YYEEEE, per germline. This CDR3 spans 16 amino acids. After removal of 4 bases from V and 0 bases from J, the junction contained 7 bases not matched to a gene. The CDR3 DNA reads as TGTGCCAGCAGCACTCCGTCTAGCGGCTCCTACAATGAGCAGTTCTTC. Translating gives CASSTPSSGSYNEQFF.

The CDR3 is CAIREPGRTEAFF. DNA of the CDR3: TGTGCCATCAGGGAGCCAGGGAGGACTGAAGCTTTCTTT. The V gene is TRBV10-3, the J gene TRBJ1-1; weak D call: TRBD1 (5 bases). Trimming removed 6 bases from V and 5 bases from J, with 13 bases in between. The CDR3 extends over 13 amino acids. Germline values: CDR1 ENHRY, CDR2 SYGVKD.

The chain couples TRBV7-2 to TRBJ2-1; D not certain. This CDR3 is 14 amino acids long. The V and J ends lost 5 bases and 4 bases respectively, with 12 bases between them. The germline V gene has CDR1 SGHTA and CDR2 FQGNSA. Here the CDR3 reads CASSQDPAYNEQFF. CDR3 sequence (DNA): TGTGCCAGCAGCCAGGACCCGGCGTACAATGAGCAGTTCTTC. Using reference TRBV7-2 and TRBJ2-1 for the parts outside the CDR3, the full variable domain is GAGVSQSPSNKVTEKGKDVELRCDPISGHTALYWYRQSLGQGLEFLIYFQGNSAPDKSGLPSDRFSAERTGGSVSTLTIQRTQQEDSAVYLCASSQDPAYNEQFFGPGTRLTVL.

By sample fraction, this clone is medium-sized. The chain is built from TRBV20-1 and TRBJ2-7; 10 bases match TRBD2. Germline lookup yields CDR1 DFQATT and CDR2 SNEGSKA (reference sequence). The CDR3 is 14 residues long. Unmatched junction bases numbered 8, after V lost 3 bases and J lost 6 bases. The CDR3 nucleotides read TGCAGTGCTAGTCTTCTAGCGGGAGTCGGCGAGCAGTACTTC. It specifies CSASLLAGVGEQYF.

This clone was detected a few times. The chain has TRBV3-1 (or the pseudogene TRBV3-2) and TRBJ1-2, with TRBD1 matching over 7 bases. Per germline, CDR1 LGHDT and CDR2 YNNKEL (reference sequence). There are 12 residues in the CDR3. V trimming: 3 bases; J trimming: 9 bases; junction bases outside the gene matches: 4. For the CDR3, the DNA is TGTGCCAGCAGCCAGGGACAGCTTAGCTACACCTTC. It yields the protein CASSQGQLSYTF.

The chain links TRBV5-1 to TRBJ1-2; D uncertain. CDR1 SGHRS and CDR2 YFSETQ come from the germline V gene. The V end lost 4 bases, the J end lost 3 bases, and 16 bases lay between the germline ends. This CDR3 is 15 amino acids long. The CDR3 region is CASSPIGQLYYGYTF. CDR3 coding DNA: TGCGCCAGCAGCCCCATAGGGCAGCTATACTATGGCTACACCTTC.

The rearrangement uses TRBV5-1 and TRBJ2-3; perhaps TRBD2 as D (6 bases). Trimming took 1 base from V and 1 from J, leaving 13 bases between them. Germline CDR1 and CDR2: SGHRS and YFSETQ. CDR3 length equals 16 residues. CDR3 in amino acids: CASSLMAASGTDTQYF. The DNA for the CDR3 is TGCGCCAGCAGCTTGATGGCCGCTAGCGGCACAGATACGCAGTATTTT.

In its sample, this clone was seen once. This chain uses TRBV6-2 or TRBV6-3 with TRBJ2-1; 8 bases line up with TRBD2. CDR1 and CDR2 from the germline V gene are MNHEY and SVGEGT. The V segment lost 2 bases and the J segment 7 bases; nucleotides outside the gene matches: 4. This CDR3 is 14 amino acids long. This CDR3 reads CASSYPGTRNEQFF. As DNA, the CDR3 is TGTGCCAGCAGTTACCCCGGGACTAGAAATGAGCAGTTCTTC.

This rearrangement joins TRBV7-2 to TRBJ1-2; 7 positions agree with TRBD1. CDR1 is SGHTA and CDR2 is FQGNSA in the germline V gene. The CDR3 covers 16 residues. J lost 6 bases, V lost 5 bases, and 15 bases had no gene match. The CDR3 nucleotides read TGTGCCAGCAGCCCGTTTACTGGACAGGCTTGGAATGGCTACACCTTC. Amino acids: CASSPFTGQAWNGYTF.

This rearrangement joins TRBV12-3 or TRBV12-4 to TRBJ2-1; D remains unclear. CDR3 length: 13 amino acids. V was clipped by 7 bases and J by 4 bases, with 11 bases between them. The CDR3 sequence: CASKPAGYNEQFF. In DNA, the CDR3 is TGTGCCAGCAAACCCGCTGGGTACAATGAGCAGTTCTTC.

This clone was seen just once. The CDR3 is CASSLVGTTGGELFF. Here the CDR3 DNA reads TGCGCCAGCAGTCTGGTTGGGACAACGGGCGGGGAGCTGTTTTTT. The chain combines TRBV5-1 with TRBJ2-2; tentatively, D is TRBD1 (6 bases). The CDR3 length is 15 residues. The V end lost 5 bases, the J end lost 7 bases, and 18 bases lay between the germline ends. Germline CDR1 reads SGHRS; CDR2 reads YFSETQ.

The gene calls are TRBV9 and TRBJ2-6; D is unclear. The CDR3 extends over 13 amino acids. CDR1 is SGDLS, CDR2 YYNGEE, per germline. Trimming took off 2 bases at V and 2 bases at J, with 2 bases between the two ends. The CDR3 protein is CASSVPGANVLTF. Here the CDR3 DNA reads TGTGCCAGCAGCGTCCCTGGGGCCAACGTCCTGACTTTC.

The chain carries TRBV5-1 and TRBJ1-1, with 8 bases matching TRBD1. From germline, CDR1 is SGHRS and CDR2 YFSETQ. The CDR3 spans 14 residues. The J segment lost 3 bases and the V segment lost 7 bases, leaving 8 bases of the junction unmatched. The CDR3 is CASAPTGADTEAFF. CDR3 coding DNA: TGCGCCAGCGCCCCGACAGGGGCGGACACTGAAGCTTTCTTT.

This chain connects TRBV7-8 to TRBJ2-2, with D possibly matching TRBD2 (6 bases). With 8 bases removed from V and 6 bases from J, the gap between germline ends came to 16 bases. CDR3 length equals 14 residues. In germline, CDR1 is SGHVS, CDR2 FQNEAQ. CDR3 residues: CASAPDGSAGELFF. In nucleotides, the CDR3 is TGTGCCAGCGCGCCGGACGGGAGTGCCGGGGAGCTGTTTTTT.